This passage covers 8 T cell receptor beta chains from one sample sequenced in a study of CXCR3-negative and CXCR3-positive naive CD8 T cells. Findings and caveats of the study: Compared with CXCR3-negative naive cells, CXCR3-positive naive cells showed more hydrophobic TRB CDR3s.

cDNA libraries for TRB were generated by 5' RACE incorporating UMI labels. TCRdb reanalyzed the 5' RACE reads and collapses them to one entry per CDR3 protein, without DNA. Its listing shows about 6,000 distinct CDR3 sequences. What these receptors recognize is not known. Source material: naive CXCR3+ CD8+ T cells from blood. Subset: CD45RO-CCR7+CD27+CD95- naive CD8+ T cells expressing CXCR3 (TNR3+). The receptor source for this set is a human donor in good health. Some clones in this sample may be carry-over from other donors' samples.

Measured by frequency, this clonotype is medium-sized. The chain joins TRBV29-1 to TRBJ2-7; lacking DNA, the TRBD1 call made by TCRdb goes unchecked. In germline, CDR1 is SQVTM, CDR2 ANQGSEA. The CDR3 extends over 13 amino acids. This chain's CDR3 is CSVEGQGPDEQYF.

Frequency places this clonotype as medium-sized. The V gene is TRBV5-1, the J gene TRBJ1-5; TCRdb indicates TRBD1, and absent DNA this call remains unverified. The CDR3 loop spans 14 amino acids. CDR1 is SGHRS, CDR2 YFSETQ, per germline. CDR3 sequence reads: CASSLGQGGQPQHF.

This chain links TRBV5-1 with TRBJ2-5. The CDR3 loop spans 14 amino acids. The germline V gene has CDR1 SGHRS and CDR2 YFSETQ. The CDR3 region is CASSLEGSQETQYF. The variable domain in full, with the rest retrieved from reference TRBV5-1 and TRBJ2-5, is KAGVTQTPRYLIKTRGQQVTLSCSPISGHRSVSWYQQTPGQGLQFLFEYFSETQRNKGNFPGRFSGRQFSNSRSEMNVSTLELGDSALYLCASSLEGSQETQYFGPGTRLLVL.

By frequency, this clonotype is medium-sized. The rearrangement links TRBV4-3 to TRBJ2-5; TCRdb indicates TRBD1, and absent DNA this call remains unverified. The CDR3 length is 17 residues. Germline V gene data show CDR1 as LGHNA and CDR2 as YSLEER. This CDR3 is CASSQDPGTGPEETQYF.

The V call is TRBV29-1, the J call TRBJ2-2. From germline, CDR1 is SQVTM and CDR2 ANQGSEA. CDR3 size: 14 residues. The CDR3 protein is CSVEDTGRTGELFF.

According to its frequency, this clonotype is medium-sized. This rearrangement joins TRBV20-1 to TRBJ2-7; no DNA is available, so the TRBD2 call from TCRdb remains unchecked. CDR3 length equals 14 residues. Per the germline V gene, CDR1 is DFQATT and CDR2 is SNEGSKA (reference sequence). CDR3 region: CSANLAMLSYEQYF.

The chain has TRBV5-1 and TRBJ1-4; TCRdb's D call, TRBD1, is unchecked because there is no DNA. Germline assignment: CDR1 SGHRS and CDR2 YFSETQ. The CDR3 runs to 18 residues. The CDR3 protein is CASSFSYGGEVKNEKLFF. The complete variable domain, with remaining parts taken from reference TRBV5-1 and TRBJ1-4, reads KAGVTQTPRYLIKTRGQQVTLSCSPISGHRSVSWYQQTPGQGLQFLFEYFSETQRNKGNFPGRFSGRQFSNSRSEMNVSTLELGDSALYLCASSFSYGGEVKNEKLFFGSGTQLSVL.

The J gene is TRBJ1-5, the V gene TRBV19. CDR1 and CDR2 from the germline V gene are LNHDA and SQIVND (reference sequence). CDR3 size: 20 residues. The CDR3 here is CASSKISGTSIYSGNQPQHF.